These 2 T cell receptor beta chains were all obtained from the same sample, sequenced in a study of human T cells and chemical hapten exposure. A single record per CDR3 protein comes from TCRdb applying MiXCR to the RACE reads. In the table there are more than 55,000 distinct CDR3 sequences, roughly a tenth of which are singletons. As to time point: pre-sensitization, week 0. As for treatment: therapeutic diphenylcyclopropenone sensitization with weekly scalp DPC. Here the sequenced sample was whole blood, taken in connection with sensitization to the hapten diphenylcyclopropenone (DPC). The source is a man aged 40-55 years with alopecia areata. Some clones in this sample may be carry-over from other donors' samples.

The rearrangement uses TRBV12-3 or TRBV12-4 and TRBJ2-3, with TRBD2 as a possible D gene (6 bases). V lost 4 bases to trimming and J lost 0 bases, with 20 bases between them. This CDR3 has 18 amino acids. CDR3 in DNA: TGTGCCAGCAGTTCCCGTATGTGGGGGGACGGGAGCACAGATACGCAGTATTTT. Its protein is CASSSRMWGDGSTDTQYF.

The V and J genes are TRBV7-9 and TRBJ2-7, with D perhaps TRBD1 (7 bases). The germline V gene encodes CDR1 SEHNR and CDR2 FQNEAQ (reference sequence). V was pared by 5 bases and J by 0 bases, with 20 bases between. The CDR3 consists of 17 residues. Written as DNA, the CDR3 is TGTGCCAGCAGCCCCCGCATAGGGGGGACAGCCTCCTACGAGCAGTACTTC. It specifies CASSPRIGGTASYEQYF. Looking up the rest from reference TRBV7-9 and TRBJ2-7 gives the full variable domain: DTGVSQNPRHKITKRGQNVTFRCDPISEHNRLYWYRQTLGQGPEFLTYFQNEAQLEKSRLLSDRFSAERPKGSFSTLEIQRTEQGDSAMYLCASSPRIGGTASYEQYFGPGTRLTVT.